This TCR beta chain was recorded in a study of response to subunit inactivated influenza vaccine. General observations from the study: Authors suggested few new T cells are recruited by each seasonal influenza vaccination.

On this clonotype itself: Its antigen is not identified.

V lost 6 bases and J 0 bases, leaving 17 bases between the germline ends. The CDR3 consists of 15 residues. Germline V gene lookup returns CDR1 DFQATT and CDR2 SNEGSKA (reference sequence). TCRdb fed the RT-PCR reads into MiXCR, producing one record per CDR3 protein. The table has roughly 500,000 distinct CDR3 sequences, less than 30% seen once; the top ten hold approximately 2%. The source of this sequence is a man aged 50 to 60 who received an inactivated influenza vaccine. Sequences were derived from CD4+ T cells sorted from PBMCs, sampled less than 6 days after vaccination. This chain connects TRBV20-1 to TRBJ1-2; possible D gene TRBD1, 6 bases. The CDR3, as DNA: TGCAGTGCGTCCCCGGCAGGGGTAGCTAACTATGGCTACACCTTC. Translation gives CSASPAGVANYGYTF.